These 6 T cell receptor beta chains share one sample of origin, sequenced in a study of T cell clonality in common variable immunodeficiency. Method: immunoSEQ multiplex PCR; TCRdb's copy keeps in-frame clones and lacks some. The sample includes 35,000 to 50,000 clones, none of them occurring once. The material sequenced was peripheral blood mononuclear cells. The receptors come from a person aged 18 to 70 in good health.

This clone was counted many times. The CDR3 end lies 3 residues beyond the end of the read and is filled in from the germline J gene. The chain couples TRBV20-1 to TRBJ1-4, with D uncertain. CDR3 length: 14 residues. Trimming cost V 2 bases and J 8 bases, with 15 bases left between them. Germline CDR1 DFQATT, CDR2 SNEGSKA (reference sequence). The CDR3 bases that were read are TGCAGTGCTAGACGACCGGGGTTAGGGGAAAAA. It yields the protein CSARRPGLGEK. In full, the CDR3 is CSARRPGLGEKLFF.

This clone was detected ten times or more. The CDR3 end is not reached by the read, which stops 3 residues before it; the germline J gene fills it in. The rearrangement joins TRBV19 to TRBJ1-1; a weak D match, TRBD1 (5 bases). The CDR3 is 15 amino acids. Trimming took off 2 bases at V and 3 bases at J, with 13 bases between the two ends. Germline V gene data show CDR1 as LNHDA and CDR2 as SQIVND (reference sequence). This CDR3 is CASSIWARGDTEAFF. The DNA read from the CDR3 is TGTGCCAGTAGTATATGGGCCCGAGGGGACACTGAA.

About this clone: The sequence runs out 3 residues before the end of the CDR3; the remainder is reconstructed from the germline J gene. This sequence joins TRBV5-1 and TRBJ2-1; 8 nucleotides line up with TRBD2. The V segment lost 5 bases and the J segment 0 bases; nucleotides outside the gene matches: 4. The CDR3 sequence is 15 residues long. Germline V gives CDR1 SGHRS, CDR2 YFSETQ. CDR3 in amino acids: CASSFSGSSYNEQFF. Incomplete CDR3 DNA: TGCGCCAGCAGTTTCAGCGGGAGCTCCTACAATGAG. Full variable domain (outside the CDR3, taken from reference TRBV5-1 and TRBJ2-1): KAGVTQTPRYLIKTRGQQVTLSCSPISGHRSVSWYQQTPGQGLQFLFEYFSETQRNKGNFPGRFSGRQFSNSRSEMNVSTLELGDSALYLCASSFSGSSYNEQFFGPGTRLTVL.

This clone was counted at least ten times. The CDR3 reads CASSLGFRAKSSYEQYF. The covered CDR3 bases are TGTGCCAGCAGCTTAGGTTTCCGTGCGAAAAGCTCCTACGAG. The chain couples TRBV7-8 to TRBJ2-7; no reliable D call. The read halts 3 residues ahead of the CDR3 end, with the missing end drawn from the germline J gene. The germline CDR1 and CDR2 sequences are SGHVS and FQNEAQ. The CDR3 length is 17 residues. V was shortened by 1 base and J by 0 bases, with 16 bases between the two germline ends.

This clone came up many times. Read coverage stops 3 residues before the CDR3 terminus; the germline J gene supplies the remainder. The J gene is TRBJ1-2, the V gene TRBV5-4; 7 positions match TRBD1. With 5 bases clipped from V and 6 bases from J, the junction kept 13 bases outside the gene matches. The CDR3 consists of 15 residues. The germline gives CDR1 SGHNT, CDR2 YYREEE (reference sequence). CDR3 bases read: TGTGCCAGCAGGCCCGCGGGACAGTCAAAAGATGGC. This translates into CASRPAGQSKDG. The entire CDR3 reads CASRPAGQSKDGYTF.

This clone was detected many times. The read is 3 residues too short to cover the CDR3 end, so that end is filled in from the germline J gene. This rearrangement joins TRBV11-2 to TRBJ2-2, with 7 bases that match TRBD2. With V trimmed by 0 bases and J by 5 bases, 0 bases remained unmatched. The CDR3 consists of 14 residues. Looked up from germline, CDR1 is SGHAT and CDR2 is FQNNGV. CDR3 bases read: TGTGCCAGCAGCTTAGAAGCGGGGACCGGGGAG. As protein: CASSLEAGTGE. The CDR3 reads in full as CASSLEAGTGELFF.